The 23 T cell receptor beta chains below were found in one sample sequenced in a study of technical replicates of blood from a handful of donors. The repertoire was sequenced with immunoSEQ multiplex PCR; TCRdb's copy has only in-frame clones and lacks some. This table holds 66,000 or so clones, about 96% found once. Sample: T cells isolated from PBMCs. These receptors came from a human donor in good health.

CDR3 sequence reads: CSVVGRGSTDYGYTF. In DNA form, the CDR3 reads TGCAGCGTTGTGGGCAGGGGGTCAACCGACTATGGCTACACCTTC. The V and J genes are TRBV29-1 and TRBJ1-2, with TRBD1 identical over 7 bases. This CDR3 is 15 amino acids long. CDR1 is SQVTM, CDR2 ANQGSEA, per germline. The junction had 11 bases not matched to a gene; V was cut back by 4 bases and J by 3 bases.

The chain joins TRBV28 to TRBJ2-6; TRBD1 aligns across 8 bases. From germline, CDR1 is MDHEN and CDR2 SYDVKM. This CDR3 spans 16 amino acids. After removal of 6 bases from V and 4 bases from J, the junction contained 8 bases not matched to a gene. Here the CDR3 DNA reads TGTGCCAGCAGGCCAGGGGGCGCGTTAGGGGCCAACGTCCTGACTTTC. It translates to CASRPGGALGANVLTF. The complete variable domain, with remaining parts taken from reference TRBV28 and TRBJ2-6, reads DVKVTQSSRYLVKRTGEKVFLECVQDMDHENMFWYRQDPGLGLRLIYFSYDVKMKEKGDIPEGYSVSREKKERFSLILESASTNQTSMYLCASRPGGALGANVLTFGAGSRLTVL.

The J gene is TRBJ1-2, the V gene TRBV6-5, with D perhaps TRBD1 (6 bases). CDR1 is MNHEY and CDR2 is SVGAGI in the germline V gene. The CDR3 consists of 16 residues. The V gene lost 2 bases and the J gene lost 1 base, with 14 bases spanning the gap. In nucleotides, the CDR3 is TGTGCCAGCAGTTACAGGGCAGGGGTCGGTAACTATGGCTACACCTTC. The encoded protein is CASSYRAGVGNYGYTF.

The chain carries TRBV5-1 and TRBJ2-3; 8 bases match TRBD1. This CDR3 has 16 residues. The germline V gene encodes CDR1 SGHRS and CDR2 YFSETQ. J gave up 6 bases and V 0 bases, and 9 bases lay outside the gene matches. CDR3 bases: TGCGCCAGCAGCTTGGTGGGAGACAGGGGCTCGGATACGCAGTATTTT. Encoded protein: CASSLVGDRGSDTQYF.

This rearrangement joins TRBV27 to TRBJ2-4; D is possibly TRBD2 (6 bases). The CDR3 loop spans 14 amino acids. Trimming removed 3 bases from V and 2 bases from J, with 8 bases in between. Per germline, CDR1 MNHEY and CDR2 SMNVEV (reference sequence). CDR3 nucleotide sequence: TGTGCCAGCAGTTTTGGGGGGTCCAAAAACATTCAGTACTTC. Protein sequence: CASSFGGSKNIQYF.

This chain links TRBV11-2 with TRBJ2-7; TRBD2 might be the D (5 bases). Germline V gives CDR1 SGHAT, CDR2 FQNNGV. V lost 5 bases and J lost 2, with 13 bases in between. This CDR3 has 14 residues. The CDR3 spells CASSPFEGTYEQYF. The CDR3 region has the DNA TGTGCCAGCAGCCCTTTTGAGGGAACCTACGAGCAGTACTTC.

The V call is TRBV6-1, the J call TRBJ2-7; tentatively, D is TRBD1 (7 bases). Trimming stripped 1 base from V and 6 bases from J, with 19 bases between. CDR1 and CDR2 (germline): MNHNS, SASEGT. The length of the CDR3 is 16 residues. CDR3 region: CASSEDWAGGRCEQYF. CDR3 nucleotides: TGTGCCAGCAGTGAAGACTGGGCAGGGGGGCGTTGCGAGCAGTACTTC.

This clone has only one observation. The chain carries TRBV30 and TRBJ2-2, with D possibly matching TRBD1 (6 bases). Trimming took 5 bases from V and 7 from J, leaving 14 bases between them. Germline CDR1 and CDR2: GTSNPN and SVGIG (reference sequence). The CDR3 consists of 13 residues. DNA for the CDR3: TGTGCCTGGGCAACAGGGTGGATCGGGGAGCTGTTTTTT. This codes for CAWATGWIGELFF.

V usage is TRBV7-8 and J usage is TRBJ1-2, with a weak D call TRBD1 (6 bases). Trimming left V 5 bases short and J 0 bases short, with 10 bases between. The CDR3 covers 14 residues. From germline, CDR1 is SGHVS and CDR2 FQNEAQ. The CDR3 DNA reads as TGTGCCAGCAGCCCGACAGGCTCTAACTATGGCTACACCTTC. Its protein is CASSPTGSNYGYTF.

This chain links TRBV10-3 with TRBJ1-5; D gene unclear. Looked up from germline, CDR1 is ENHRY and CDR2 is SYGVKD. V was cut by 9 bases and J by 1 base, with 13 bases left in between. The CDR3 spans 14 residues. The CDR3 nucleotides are TGTGCCATAGCGGAAGGGCTCAGCAATCAGCCCCAGCATTTT. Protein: CAIAEGLSNQPQHF.

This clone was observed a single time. The DNA for the CDR3 is TGTGCCTGGAAGGGCGGGGGGCGAAATGACTATGGCTACACCTTC. This translates into CAWKGGGRNDYGYTF. V is TRBV30 and J is TRBJ1-2; D is possibly TRBD1 (6 bases). There are 15 residues in the CDR3. Germline CDR1 reads GTSNPN; CDR2 reads SVGIG (reference sequence). V was shortened by 4 bases and J by 3 bases, with 18 bases between the two germline ends.

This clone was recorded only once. CDR3 sequence: CASSEGQGISYEQYF. DNA for the CDR3: TGTGCCAGCAGTGAGGGACAGGGGATCTCCTACGAGCAGTACTTC. This chain connects TRBV6-1 to TRBJ2-7; TRBD1 aligns across 10 bases. J gave up 0 bases and V 3 bases, and 2 bases lay outside the gene matches. CDR1 MNHNS and CDR2 SASEGT come from the germline V gene. The CDR3 has 15 residues.

The CDR3 DNA reads as TGCGCCAGCAGGGAAACTAGCGGGGGGAACATTCAGTACTTC. It translates to CASRETSGGNIQYF. V is TRBV10-2 and J is TRBJ2-4; TRBD2 agrees at 12 bases. The CDR3 extends over 14 amino acids. The junction had 4 bases not matched to a gene; V was cut back by 6 bases and J by 7 bases. Germline V CDR1 and CDR2: WSHSY, SAAADI.

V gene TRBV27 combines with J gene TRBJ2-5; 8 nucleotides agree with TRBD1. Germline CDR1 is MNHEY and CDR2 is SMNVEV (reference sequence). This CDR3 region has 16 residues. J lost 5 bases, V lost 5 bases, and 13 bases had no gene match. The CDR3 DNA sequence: TGTGCCAGCAGTCTTCTGTTCGGACAGGGTCGTGAGACCCAGTACTTC. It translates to CASSLLFGQGRETQYF.

The CDR3 coding sequence is TGTGCCAGCAGCTTAAGAGGGGAGCAGTACTTC. This codes for CASSLRGEQYF. This chain links TRBV7-8 with TRBJ2-7; maybe TRBD2 (5 bases). The V end lost 2 bases, the J end lost 7 bases, and 6 bases lay between the germline ends. This CDR3 region has 11 residues. Per germline, CDR1 SGHVS and CDR2 FQNEAQ. The whole variable domain, remainder taken from reference TRBV7-8 and TRBJ2-7, is GAGVSQSPRYKVAKRGQDVALRCDPISGHVSLFWYQQALGQGPEFLTYFQNEAQLDKSGLPSDRFFAERPEGSVSTLKIQRTQQEDSAVYLCASSLRGEQYFGPGTRLTVT.

The CDR3 nucleotides are TGTGCCAGCACTGGAGGGGATAACACCGGGGAGCTGTTTTTT. This gives the protein CASTGGDNTGELFF. V usage is TRBV6-5 and J usage is TRBJ2-2, with D maybe TRBD2 (6 bases). V was shortened by 7 bases and J by 2 bases, with 11 bases between the two germline ends. The CDR3 is made up of 14 amino acids. The germline V gene has CDR1 MNHEY and CDR2 SVGAGI.

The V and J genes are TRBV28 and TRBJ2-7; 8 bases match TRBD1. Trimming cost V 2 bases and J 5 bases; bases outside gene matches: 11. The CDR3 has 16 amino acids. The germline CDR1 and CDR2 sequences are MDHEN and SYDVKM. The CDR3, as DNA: TGTGCCAGCAGTTTAGATCCGGGCAGGGGGCCCCACGAGCAGTACTTC. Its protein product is CASSLDPGRGPHEQYF.

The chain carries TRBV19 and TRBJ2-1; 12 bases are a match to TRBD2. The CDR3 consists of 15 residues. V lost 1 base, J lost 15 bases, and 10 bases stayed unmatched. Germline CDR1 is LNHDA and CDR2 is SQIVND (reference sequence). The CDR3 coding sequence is TGTGCCAGTAGTATAGCTGCTAGCGGGGGGGCCGAGAGGTTCTTC. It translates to CASSIAASGGAERFF.

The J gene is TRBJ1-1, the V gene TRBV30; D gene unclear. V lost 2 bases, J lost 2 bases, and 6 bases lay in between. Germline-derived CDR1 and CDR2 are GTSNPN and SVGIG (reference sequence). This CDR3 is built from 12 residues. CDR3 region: CAWSPDNTEAFF. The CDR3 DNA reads TGTGCCTGGAGTCCAGATAACACTGAAGCTTTCTTT. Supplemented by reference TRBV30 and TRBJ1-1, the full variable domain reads SQTIHQWPATLVQPVGSPLSLECTVEGTSNPNLYWYRQAAGRGLQLLFYSVGIGQISSEVPQNLSASRPQDRQFILSSKKLLLSDSGFYLCAWSPDNTEAFFGQGTRLTVV.

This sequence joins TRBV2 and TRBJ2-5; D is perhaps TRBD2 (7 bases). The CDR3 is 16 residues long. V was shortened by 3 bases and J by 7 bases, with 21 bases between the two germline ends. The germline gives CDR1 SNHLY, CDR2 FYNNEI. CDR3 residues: CASSDPGGGAGGTQYF. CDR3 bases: TGTGCCAGCAGTGACCCTGGTGGGGGGGCCGGTGGGACCCAGTACTTC.

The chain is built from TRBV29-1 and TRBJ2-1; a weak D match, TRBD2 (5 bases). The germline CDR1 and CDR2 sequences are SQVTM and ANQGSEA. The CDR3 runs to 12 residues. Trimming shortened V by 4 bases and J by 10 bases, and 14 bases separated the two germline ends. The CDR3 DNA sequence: TGCAGCGTTGGGGAAGGGCCGGGAGAGCAGTTCTTC. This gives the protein CSVGEGPGEQFF.

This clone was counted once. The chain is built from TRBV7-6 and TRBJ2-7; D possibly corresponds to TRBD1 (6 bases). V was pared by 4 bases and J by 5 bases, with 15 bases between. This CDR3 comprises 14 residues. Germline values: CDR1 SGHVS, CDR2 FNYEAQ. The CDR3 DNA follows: TGTGCCAGCAGCTCGACGGGACAATTCGACGAGCAGTACTTC. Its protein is CASSSTGQFDEQYF.

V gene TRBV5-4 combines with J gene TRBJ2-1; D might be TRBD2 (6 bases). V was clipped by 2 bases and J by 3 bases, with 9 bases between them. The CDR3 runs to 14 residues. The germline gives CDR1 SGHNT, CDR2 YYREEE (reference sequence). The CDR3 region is CASSFLANYNEQFF. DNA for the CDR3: TGTGCCAGCAGCTTCCTAGCGAACTACAATGAGCAGTTCTTC.